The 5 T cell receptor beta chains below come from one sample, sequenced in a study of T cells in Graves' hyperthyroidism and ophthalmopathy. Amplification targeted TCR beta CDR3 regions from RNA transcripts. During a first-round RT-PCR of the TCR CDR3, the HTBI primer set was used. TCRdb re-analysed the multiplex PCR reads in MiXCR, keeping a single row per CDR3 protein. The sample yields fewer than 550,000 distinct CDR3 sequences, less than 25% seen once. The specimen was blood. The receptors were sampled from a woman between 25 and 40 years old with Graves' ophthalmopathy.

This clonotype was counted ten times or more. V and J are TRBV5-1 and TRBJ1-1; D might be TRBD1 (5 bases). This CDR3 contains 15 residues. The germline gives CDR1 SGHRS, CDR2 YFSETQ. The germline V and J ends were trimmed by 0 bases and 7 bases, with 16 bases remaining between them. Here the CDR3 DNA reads TGCGCCAGCAGCTTGGCCTCAACCAGACAGAATGAAGCTTTCTTT. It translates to CASSLASTRQNEAFF.

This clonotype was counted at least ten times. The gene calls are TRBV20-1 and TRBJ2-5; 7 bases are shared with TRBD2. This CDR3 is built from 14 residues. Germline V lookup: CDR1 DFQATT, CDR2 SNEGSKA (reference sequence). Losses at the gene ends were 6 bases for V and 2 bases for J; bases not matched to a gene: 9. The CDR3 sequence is CSAIRKRGQETQYF. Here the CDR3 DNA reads TGCAGTGCGATTCGTAAGCGGGGACAAGAGACCCAGTACTTC.

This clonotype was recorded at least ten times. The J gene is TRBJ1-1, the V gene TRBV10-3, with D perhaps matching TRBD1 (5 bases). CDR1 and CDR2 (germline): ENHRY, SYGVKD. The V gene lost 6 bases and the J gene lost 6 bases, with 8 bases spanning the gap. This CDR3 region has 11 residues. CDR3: CAIRAGSEAFF. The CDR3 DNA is TGTGCCATCAGGGCAGGGTCTGAAGCTTTCTTT.

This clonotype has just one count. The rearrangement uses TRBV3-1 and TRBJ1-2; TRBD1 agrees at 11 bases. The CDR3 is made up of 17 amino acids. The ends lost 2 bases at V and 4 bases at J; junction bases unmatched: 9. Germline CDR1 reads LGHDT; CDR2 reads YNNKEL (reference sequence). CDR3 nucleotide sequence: TGTGCCAGCAGCCAATCCGGGACAGGGGGTTTTTTCTATGGCTACACCTTC. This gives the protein CASSQSGTGGFFYGYTF.

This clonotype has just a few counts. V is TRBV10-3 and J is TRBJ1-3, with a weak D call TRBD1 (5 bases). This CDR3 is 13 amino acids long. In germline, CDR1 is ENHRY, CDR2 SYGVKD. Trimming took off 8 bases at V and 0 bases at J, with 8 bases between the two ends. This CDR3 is CAILGDSGNTIYF. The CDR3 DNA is TGTGCCATCTTAGGGGACTCTGGAAACACCATATATTTT.